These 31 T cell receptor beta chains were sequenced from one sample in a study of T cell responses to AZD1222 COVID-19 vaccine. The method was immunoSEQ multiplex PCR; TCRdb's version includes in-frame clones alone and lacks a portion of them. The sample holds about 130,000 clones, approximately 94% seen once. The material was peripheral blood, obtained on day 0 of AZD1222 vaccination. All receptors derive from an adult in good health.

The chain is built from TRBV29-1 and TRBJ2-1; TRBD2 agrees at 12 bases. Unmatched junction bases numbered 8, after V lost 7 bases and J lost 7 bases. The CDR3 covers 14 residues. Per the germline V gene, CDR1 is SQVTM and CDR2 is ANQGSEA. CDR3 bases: TGCAGCGACGAGCTAGCGGGAGGGTGGAATGAGCAGTTCTTC. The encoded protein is CSDELAGGWNEQFF.

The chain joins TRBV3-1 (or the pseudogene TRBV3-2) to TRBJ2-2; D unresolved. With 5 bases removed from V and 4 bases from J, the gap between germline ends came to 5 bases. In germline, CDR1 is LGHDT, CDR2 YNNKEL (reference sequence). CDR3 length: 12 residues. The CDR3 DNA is TGTGCCAGCAGCTTGGGCACCGGGGAGCTGTTTTTT. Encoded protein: CASSLGTGELFF.

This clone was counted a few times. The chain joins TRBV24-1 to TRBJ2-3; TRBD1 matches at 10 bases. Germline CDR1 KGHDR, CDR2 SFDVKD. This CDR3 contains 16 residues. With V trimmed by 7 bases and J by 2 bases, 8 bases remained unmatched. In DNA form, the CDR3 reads TGTGCCACCAGGGGAACGGGACAGGGGTACACAGATACGCAGTATTTT. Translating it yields CATRGTGQGYTDTQYF.

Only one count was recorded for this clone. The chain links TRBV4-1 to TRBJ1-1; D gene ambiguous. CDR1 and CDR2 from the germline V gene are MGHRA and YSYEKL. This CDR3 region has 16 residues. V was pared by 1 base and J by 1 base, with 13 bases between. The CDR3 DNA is TGCGCCAGCAGCCAAGGTCGAGGGAGGGAGAACACTGAAGCTTTCTTT. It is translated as CASSQGRGRENTEAFF.

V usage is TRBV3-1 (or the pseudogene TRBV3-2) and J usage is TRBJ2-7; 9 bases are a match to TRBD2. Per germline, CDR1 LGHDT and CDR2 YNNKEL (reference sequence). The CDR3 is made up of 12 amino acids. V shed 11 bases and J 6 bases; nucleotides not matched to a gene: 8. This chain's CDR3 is CARGRGGLEQYF. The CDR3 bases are TGTGCCCGCGGGCGGGGGGGACTCGAGCAGTACTTC.

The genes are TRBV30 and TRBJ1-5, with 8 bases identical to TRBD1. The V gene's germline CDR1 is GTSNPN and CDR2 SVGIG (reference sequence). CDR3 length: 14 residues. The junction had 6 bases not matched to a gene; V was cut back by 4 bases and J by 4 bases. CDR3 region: CAWTGTGGNQPQHF. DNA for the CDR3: TGTGCCTGGACCGGGACAGGTGGAAATCAGCCCCAGCATTTT.

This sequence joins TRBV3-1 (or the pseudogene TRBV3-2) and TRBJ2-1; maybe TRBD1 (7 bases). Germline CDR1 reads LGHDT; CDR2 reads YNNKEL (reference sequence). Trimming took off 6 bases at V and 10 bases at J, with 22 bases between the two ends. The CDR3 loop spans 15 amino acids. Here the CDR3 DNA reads TGTGCCAGCAGTGCGCGGGACAGCCCTACAAGAGAGCAGTTCTTC. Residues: CASSARDSPTREQFF.

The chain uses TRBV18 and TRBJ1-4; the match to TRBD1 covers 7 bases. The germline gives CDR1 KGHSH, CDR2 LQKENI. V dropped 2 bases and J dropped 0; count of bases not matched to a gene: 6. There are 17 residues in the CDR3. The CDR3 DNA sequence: TGTGCCAGCTCACCAATAATAACAGGGGCAACTAATGAAAAACTGTTTTTT. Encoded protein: CASSPIITGATNEKLFF.

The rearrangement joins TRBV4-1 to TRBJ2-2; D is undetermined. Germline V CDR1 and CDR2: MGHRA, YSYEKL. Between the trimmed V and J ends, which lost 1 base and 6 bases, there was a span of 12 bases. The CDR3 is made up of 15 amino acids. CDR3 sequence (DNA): TGCGCCAGCAGCCAAGCGGTAGAATTCCCCGGGGAGCTGTTTTTT. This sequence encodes CASSQAVEFPGELFF.

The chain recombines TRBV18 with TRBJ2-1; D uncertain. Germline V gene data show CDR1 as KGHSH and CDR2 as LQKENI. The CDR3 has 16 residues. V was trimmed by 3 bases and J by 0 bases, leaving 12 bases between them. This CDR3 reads CASSPFTSSSYNEQFF. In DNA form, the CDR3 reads TGTGCCAGCTCACCTTTTACTTCAAGCTCCTACAATGAGCAGTTCTTC.

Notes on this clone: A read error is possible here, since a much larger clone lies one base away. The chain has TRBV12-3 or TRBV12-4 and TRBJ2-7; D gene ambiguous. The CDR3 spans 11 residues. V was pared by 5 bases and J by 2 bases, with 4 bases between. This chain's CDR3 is CASSPAYEQYF. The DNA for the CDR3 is TGTGCCAGCAGTCCGGCCTACGAGCAGTACTTC.

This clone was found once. Written as DNA, the CDR3 is TGCGCCAGCAGCCAAGTAAGGCGGGCGAGCACAGATACGCAGTATTTT. Its translation is CASSQVRRASTDTQYF. V and J are TRBV4-1 and TRBJ2-3; perhaps TRBD2 as D (5 bases). The CDR3 spans 16 residues. Germline CDR1 is MGHRA and CDR2 is YSYEKL. Trimming removed 1 base at V and 0 bases at J, with 11 bases between.

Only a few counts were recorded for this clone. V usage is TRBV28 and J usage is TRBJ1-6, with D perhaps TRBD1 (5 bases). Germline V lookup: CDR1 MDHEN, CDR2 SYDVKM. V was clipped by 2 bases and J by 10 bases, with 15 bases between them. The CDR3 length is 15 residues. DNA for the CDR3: TGTGCCAGCAGTTTAGGAGAGGGGTATCGCTCACCCCTCCACTTT. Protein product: CASSLGEGYRSPLHF.

The CDR3 reads CASSDVTGAISGNTIYF. In DNA form, the CDR3 reads TGTGCCAGCAGTGATGTTACAGGGGCTATCTCTGGAAACACCATATATTTT. The chain employs TRBV25-1 and TRBJ1-3; 7 bases align to TRBD1. With V trimmed by 3 bases and J by 0 bases, 8 bases remained unmatched. This CDR3 is 17 amino acids long. CDR1 and CDR2 (germline): MGHDK, SYGVNS.

The CDR3 sequence: CASSDTDGPNQPQHF. Written as DNA, the CDR3 is TGTGCCAGCTCCGATACGGACGGGCCCAATCAGCCCCAGCATTTT. The V call is TRBV27, the J call TRBJ1-5; D is unclear. V gave up 8 bases and J gave up 3 bases, with 17 bases separating them. This CDR3 has 15 residues. The germline gives CDR1 MNHEY, CDR2 SMNVEV (reference sequence).

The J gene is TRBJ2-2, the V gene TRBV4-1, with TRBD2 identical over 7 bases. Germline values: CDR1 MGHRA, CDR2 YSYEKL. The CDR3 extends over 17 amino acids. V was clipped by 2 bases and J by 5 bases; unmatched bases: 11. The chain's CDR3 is CASSQLPGLGKTGELFF. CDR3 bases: TGCGCCAGCAGCCAACTTCCCGGACTAGGAAAAACCGGGGAGCTGTTTTTT.

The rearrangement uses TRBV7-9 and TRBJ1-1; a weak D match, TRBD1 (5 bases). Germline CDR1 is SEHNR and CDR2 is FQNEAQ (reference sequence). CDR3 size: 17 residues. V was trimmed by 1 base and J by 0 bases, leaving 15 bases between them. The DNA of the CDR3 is TGTGCCAGCAGCTTAGGAGGTCTAGGGGCTCTGAACACTGAAGCTTTCTTT. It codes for CASSLGGLGALNTEAFF.

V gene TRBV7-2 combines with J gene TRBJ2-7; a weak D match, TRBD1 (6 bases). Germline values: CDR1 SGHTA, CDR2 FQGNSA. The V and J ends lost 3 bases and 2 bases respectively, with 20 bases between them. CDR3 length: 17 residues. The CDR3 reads CASSFSNPQGFTYEQYF. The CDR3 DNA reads TGTGCCAGCAGCTTCTCTAACCCACAGGGATTTACCTACGAGCAGTACTTC.

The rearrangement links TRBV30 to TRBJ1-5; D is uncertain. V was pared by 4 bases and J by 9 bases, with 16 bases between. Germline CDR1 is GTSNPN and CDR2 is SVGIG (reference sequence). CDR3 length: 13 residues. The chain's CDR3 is CAWKGVGNGPQHF. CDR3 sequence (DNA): TGTGCCTGGAAGGGAGTAGGTAACGGGCCCCAGCATTTT. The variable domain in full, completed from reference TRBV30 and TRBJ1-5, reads SQTIHQWPATLVQPVGSPLSLECTVEGTSNPNLYWYRQAAGRGLQLLFYSVGIGQISSEVPQNLSASRPQDRQFILSSKKLLLSDSGFYLCAWKGVGNGPQHFGDGTRLSIL.

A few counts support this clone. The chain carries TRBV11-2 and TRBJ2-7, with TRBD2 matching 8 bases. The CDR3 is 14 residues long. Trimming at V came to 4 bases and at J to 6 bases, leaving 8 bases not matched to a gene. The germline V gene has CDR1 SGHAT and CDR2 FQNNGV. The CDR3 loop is CASSSGGRKAEQYF. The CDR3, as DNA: TGTGCCAGCAGCTCGGGGGGGCGCAAGGCCGAGCAGTACTTC.

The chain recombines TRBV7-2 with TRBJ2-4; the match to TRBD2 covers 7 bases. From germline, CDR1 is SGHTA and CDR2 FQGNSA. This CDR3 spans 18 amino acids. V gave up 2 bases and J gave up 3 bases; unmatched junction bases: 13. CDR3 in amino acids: CASSLWASGGSGKNIQYF. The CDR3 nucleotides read TGTGCCAGCAGCTTATGGGCTAGCGGAGGGAGTGGCAAAAACATTCAGTACTTC.

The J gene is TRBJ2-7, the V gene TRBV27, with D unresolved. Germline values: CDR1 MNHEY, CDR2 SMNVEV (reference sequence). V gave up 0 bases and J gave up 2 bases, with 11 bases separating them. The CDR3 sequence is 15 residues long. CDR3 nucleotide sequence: TGTGCCAGCAGTTTATCGGGTCCTATCCCCTACGAGCAGTACTTC. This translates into CASSLSGPIPYEQYF.

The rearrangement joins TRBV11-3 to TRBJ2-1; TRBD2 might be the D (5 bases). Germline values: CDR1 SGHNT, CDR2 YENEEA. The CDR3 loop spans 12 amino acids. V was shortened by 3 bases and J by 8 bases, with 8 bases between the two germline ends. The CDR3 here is CASSFVGDEQFF. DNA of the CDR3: TGTGCCAGCAGCTTCGTCGGGGATGAGCAGTTCTTC.

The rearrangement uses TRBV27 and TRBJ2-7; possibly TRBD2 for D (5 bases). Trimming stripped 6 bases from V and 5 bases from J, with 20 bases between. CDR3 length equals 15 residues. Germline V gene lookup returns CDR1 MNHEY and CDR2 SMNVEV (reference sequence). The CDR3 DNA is TGTGCCAGCAGCCGCGGACTGCCGCGGTACAACGAGCAGTACTTC. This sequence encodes CASSRGLPRYNEQYF.

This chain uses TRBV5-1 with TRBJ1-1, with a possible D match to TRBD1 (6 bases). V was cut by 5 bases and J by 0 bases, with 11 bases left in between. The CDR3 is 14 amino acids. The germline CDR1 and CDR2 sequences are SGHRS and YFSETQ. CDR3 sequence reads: CASRGGTMNTEAFF. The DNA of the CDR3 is TGCGCCAGCAGAGGGGGGACCATGAACACTGAAGCTTTCTTT.

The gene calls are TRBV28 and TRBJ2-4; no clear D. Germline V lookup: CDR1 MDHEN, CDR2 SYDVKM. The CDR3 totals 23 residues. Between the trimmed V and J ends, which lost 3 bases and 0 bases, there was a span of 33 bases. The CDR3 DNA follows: TGTGCCAGCAGTTTTGAAAACCGGCAGAGTATTAAGTTACCTCCTCTAGCCAAAAACATTCAGTACTTC. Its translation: CASSFENRQSIKLPPLAKNIQYF. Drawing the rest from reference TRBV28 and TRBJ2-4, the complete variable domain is DVKVTQSSRYLVKRTGEKVFLECVQDMDHENMFWYRQDPGLGLRLIYFSYDVKMKEKGDIPEGYSVSREKKERFSLILESASTNQTSMYLCASSFENRQSIKLPPLAKNIQYFGAGTRLSVL.

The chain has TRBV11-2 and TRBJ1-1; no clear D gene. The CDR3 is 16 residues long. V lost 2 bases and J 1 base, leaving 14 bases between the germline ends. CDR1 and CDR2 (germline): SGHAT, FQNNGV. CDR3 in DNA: TGTGCCAGCAGCTTAAGCGGTCTAAGTGGGAACACTGAAGCTTTCTTT. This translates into CASSLSGLSGNTEAFF. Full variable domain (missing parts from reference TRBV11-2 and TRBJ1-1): EAGVAQSPRYKIIEKRQSVAFWCNPISGHATLYWYQQILGQGPKLLIQFQNNGVVDDSQLPKDRFSAERLKGVDSTLKIQPAKLEDSAVYLCASSLSGLSGNTEAFFGQGTRLTVV.

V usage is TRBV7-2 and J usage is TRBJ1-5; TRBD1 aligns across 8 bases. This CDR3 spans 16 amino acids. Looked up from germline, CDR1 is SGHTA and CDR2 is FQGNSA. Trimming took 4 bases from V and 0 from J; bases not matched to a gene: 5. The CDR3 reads CASSSTDRGSNQPQHF. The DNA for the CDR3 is TGTGCCAGCAGCTCAACCGACAGGGGTAGCAATCAGCCCCAGCATTTT.

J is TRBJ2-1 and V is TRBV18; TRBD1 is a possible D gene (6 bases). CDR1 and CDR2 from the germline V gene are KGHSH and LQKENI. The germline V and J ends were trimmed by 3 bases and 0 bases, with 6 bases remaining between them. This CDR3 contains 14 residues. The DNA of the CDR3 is TGTGCCAGCTCACCGGACAGCTCCTACAATGAGCAGTTCTTC. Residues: CASSPDSSYNEQFF.

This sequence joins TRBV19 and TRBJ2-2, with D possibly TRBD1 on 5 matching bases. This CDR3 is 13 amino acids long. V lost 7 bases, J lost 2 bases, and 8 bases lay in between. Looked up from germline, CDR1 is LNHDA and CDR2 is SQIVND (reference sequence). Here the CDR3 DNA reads TGTGCCAGTAAGGGGTCCAACACCGGGGAGCTGTTTTTT. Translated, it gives CASKGSNTGELFF.

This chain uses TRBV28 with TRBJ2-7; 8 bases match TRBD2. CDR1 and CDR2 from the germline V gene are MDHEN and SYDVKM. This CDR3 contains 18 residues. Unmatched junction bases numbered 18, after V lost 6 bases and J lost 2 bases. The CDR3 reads CASRRGGKFGRVPYEQYF. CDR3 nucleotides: TGTGCCAGCAGACGAGGGGGAAAGTTCGGGAGGGTCCCCTACGAGCAGTACTTC.